Shown below are 9 T cell receptor beta chains from a single sample sequenced in a study of T cell responses to AZD1222 COVID-19 vaccine. Produced via immunoSEQ multiplex PCR; TCRdb's table is partial and in-frame only. The sample has 90,000 to 150,000 clones, 80% to 95% seen once. The source material was peripheral blood, sampled 28 days after the second dose of the MenACWY control vaccine. Every receptor here comes from an adult who received the MenACWY meningococcal vaccine as a control.

The J gene is TRBJ1-1, the V gene TRBV11-2, with a weak D call TRBD1 (5 bases). Trimming cost V 6 bases and J 1 base, with 15 bases left between them. The germline gives CDR1 SGHAT, CDR2 FQNNGV. This CDR3 spans 15 amino acids. CDR3 DNA: TGTGCCAGCAGTTATCAACAGGTTTCGAACACTGAAGCTTTCTTT. Encoded protein: CASSYQQVSNTEAFF.

This chain uses TRBV2 with TRBJ1-3; D gene ambiguous. Trimming removed 1 base at V and 4 bases at J, with 11 bases between. Germline CDR1 and CDR2: SNHLY and FYNNEI. This CDR3 is 15 amino acids long. CDR3 amino acids: CASSEEAVPGNTIYF. The CDR3 nucleotides read TGTGCCAGCAGTGAAGAGGCTGTCCCCGGAAACACCATATATTTT. Filled out from reference TRBV2 and TRBJ1-3, the complete variable domain reads EPEVTQTPSHQVTQMGQEVILRCVPISNHLYFYWYRQILGQKVEFLVSFYNNEISEKSEIFDDQFSVERPDGSNFTLKIRSTKLEDSAMYFCASSEEAVPGNTIYFGEGSWLTVV.

The chain employs TRBV7-2 and TRBJ1-5, with a tentative D call TRBD1 (5 bases). The CDR3 consists of 15 residues. Trimming left V 1 base short and J 7 bases short, with 14 bases between. The germline gives CDR1 SGHTA, CDR2 FQGNSA. This CDR3 reads CASSLEFLGGQPQHF. DNA of the CDR3: TGTGCCAGCAGCTTAGAGTTCTTGGGGGGGCAGCCCCAGCATTTT.

V usage is TRBV28 and J usage is TRBJ2-7; 7 positions match TRBD2. The ends lost 8 bases at V and 5 bases at J; junction bases unmatched: 9. CDR1 MDHEN and CDR2 SYDVKM come from the germline V gene. The CDR3 is made up of 13 amino acids. CDR3 in DNA: TGTGCCAGCCTCCCGGGGGGAGGGGACGAGCAGTACTTC. Residues: CASLPGGGDEQYF.

The V call is TRBV28, the J call TRBJ2-2; D ambiguous. Trimming took off 2 bases at V and 9 bases at J, with 7 bases between the two ends. The CDR3 is 12 amino acids. Looked up from germline, CDR1 is MDHEN and CDR2 is SYDVKM. Here the CDR3 DNA reads TGTGCCAGCAGTTTAAGCTCCCGGGAGCTGTTTTTT. It encodes CASSLSSRELFF.

This CDR3 reads CASSHSGGDASTDTQYF. The CDR3 DNA sequence: TGTGCCAGCAGCCATTCAGGGGGGGATGCTAGCACAGATACGCAGTATTTT. V usage is TRBV9 and J usage is TRBJ2-3, with D tentatively TRBD1 or TRBD2 (7 bases each). V was clipped by 4 bases and J by 0 bases, with 18 bases between them. This CDR3 contains 17 residues. Germline CDR1 and CDR2: SGDLS and YYNGEE.

The chain is built from TRBV19 and TRBJ1-5; 7 bases align to TRBD1. Losses at the gene ends were 5 bases for V and 6 bases for J; bases not matched to a gene: 10. The CDR3 extends over 15 amino acids. Germline CDR1 LNHDA, CDR2 SQIVND (reference sequence). The CDR3 region is CASSLGRQGGQPQHF. The CDR3 DNA reads as TGTGCCAGTAGTCTGGGCCGACAGGGTGGTCAGCCCCAGCATTTT.

This chain links TRBV4-2 with TRBJ2-6; D possibly corresponds to TRBD1 (5 bases). The CDR3 contains 17 residues. Deletions cut 4 bases from V and 4 bases from J, with 17 bases between. Germline V gives CDR1 LGHNA, CDR2 YNFKEQ. The CDR3 DNA follows: TGTGCCAGCAGCCCATCATGGCAGGGCTCCGGGGCCAACGTCCTGACTTTC. As protein: CASSPSWQGSGANVLTF.

The chain links TRBV28 to TRBJ2-2; D remains unclear. The CDR3 length is 14 residues. The V gene's germline CDR1 is MDHEN and CDR2 SYDVKM. The V gene lost 7 bases and the J gene lost 6 bases, with 15 bases spanning the gap. The chain's CDR3 is CASKTVQLPGELFF. In nucleotides, the CDR3 is TGTGCCAGCAAAACAGTCCAGTTACCCGGGGAGCTGTTTTTT.